The 28 T cell receptor beta chains below all came from one sample that was sequenced in a study of vaccination and CD4 T cells after COVID-19. As to treatment: roughly 11-day PBMC culture with coronavirus spike peptide pools or control peptides (ViraFEST assay). Samples of CD4+ T cells were obtained from the unexposed donor before the COVID-19 pandemic (2011-2018). For these receptors, no antigen is known. Cultured CD4+ T cell DNA underwent sequencing with the Oncomine TCR Beta short-read assay. TCRdb recomputed calls from the PCR reads with MiXCR, one row per CDR3 protein. The sample records approximately 5,000 distinct CDR3 sequences, approximately 40% being singletons. The source material was CD4+ T cells from blood, cultured in vitro. The receptors stem from a human donor in good health.

This clonotype occurred a few times. The V call is TRBV20-1, the J call TRBJ2-7, with a possible D match to TRBD2 (7 bases). The CDR3 sequence is 16 residues long. Trimming took off 0 bases at V and 1 base at J, with 16 bases between the two ends. CDR1 and CDR2 from the germline V gene are DFQATT and SNEGSKA (reference sequence). The CDR3 nucleotides are TGCAGTGCTAGAGAGGAGGGGGGGGGCCTATCCTACGAGCAGTACTTC. It codes for CSAREEGGGLSYEQYF.

This sequence joins TRBV2 and TRBJ1-6, with 10 bases aligning to TRBD1. The V gene end was trimmed by 4 bases and the J gene end by 9 bases; junction bases not matched to a gene: 3. Germline assignment: CDR1 SNHLY and CDR2 FYNNEI. The CDR3 consists of 14 residues. The CDR3 sequence is CASSGQGALSPLHF. CDR3 DNA: TGTGCCAGCAGTGGACAGGGGGCTCTTTCACCCCTCCACTTT.

The chain employs TRBV11-2 and TRBJ1-1; D is uncertain. This CDR3 contains 15 residues. Trimming shortened V by 3 bases and J by 5 bases, and 16 bases separated the two germline ends. Germline assignment: CDR1 SGHAT and CDR2 FQNNGV. The CDR3 region has the DNA TGTGCCAGCAGCTTGGAAGGGCTCATGGGGACTGAAGCTTTCTTT. Protein product: CASSLEGLMGTEAFF.

CDR3 sequence reads: CASSERGGSTEAFF. In nucleotides, the CDR3 is TGTGCCAGCAGTGAACGCGGGGGATCCACTGAAGCTTTCTTT. The chain has TRBV2 and TRBJ1-1; D is possibly TRBD1 (5 bases). Germline V lookup: CDR1 SNHLY, CDR2 FYNNEI. The CDR3 spans 14 residues. V shed 2 bases and J shed 4 bases, with 11 bases lying between them.

The V call is TRBV10-3, the J call TRBJ1-6, with a possible D match to TRBD1 (5 bases). The CDR3 runs to 13 residues. The V end was cut by 2 bases, the J end by 10 bases, with 9 bases between. CDR1 and CDR2 (germline): ENHRY, SYGVKD. CDR3 in amino acids: CAISEAGLSPLHF. The CDR3 DNA is TGTGCCATCAGTGAGGCAGGGCTCTCACCCCTCCACTTT.

The chain links TRBV10-1 to TRBJ1-1; 7 bases agree with TRBD1. Per the germline V gene, CDR1 is WNHNN and CDR2 is SYGVQD (reference sequence). V lost 4 bases and J lost 11; bases outside the gene matches: 4. The CDR3 sequence is 11 residues long. The CDR3 nucleotides read TGCGCCAGCAGTGTCGACAGGGTGGCTTTCTTT. It codes for CASSVDRVAFF.

The J gene is TRBJ1-3, the V gene TRBV12-3 or TRBV12-4, with 8 bases that match TRBD1. The CDR3 length is 16 residues. J gave up 3 bases and V 8 bases, and 12 bases lay outside the gene matches. CDR3 amino acids: CASDYAGTGGGNTIYF. CDR3 sequence (DNA): TGTGCCAGCGACTATGCCGGGACAGGAGGTGGAAACACCATATATTTT.

Only a few counts were recorded for this clonotype. This sequence joins TRBV7-9 and TRBJ1-1, with no clear D. Germline V gene sequence: CDR1 SEHNR, CDR2 FQNEAQ (reference sequence). The CDR3 is made up of 15 amino acids. V lost 1 base and J lost 3, with 12 bases in between. The CDR3 reads CASSLDGSGDTEAFF. As DNA, the CDR3 is TGTGCCAGCAGCTTAGACGGCTCTGGAGACACTGAAGCTTTCTTT. Full variable domain (rest looked up from reference TRBV7-9 and TRBJ1-1): DTGVSQNPRHKITKRGQNVTFRCDPISEHNRLYWYRQTLGQGPEFLTYFQNEAQLEKSRLLSDRFSAERPKGSFSTLEIQRTEQGDSAMYLCASSLDGSGDTEAFFGQGTRLTVV.

This clonotype was counted between two and nine times. As DNA, the CDR3 is TGTGCCAGCAGTGAAGCGCTTACGGGTGGACGTTCGATAATCCAAGAGACCCAGTACTTC. The encoded protein is CASSEALTGGRSIIQETQYF. The chain employs TRBV6-1 and TRBJ2-5; D is unclear. Trimming took 0 bases from V and 1 from J, leaving 24 bases between them. Germline V gene sequence: CDR1 MNHNS, CDR2 SASEGT. This CDR3 is built from 20 residues.

This clonotype was counted a few times. J is TRBJ1-6 and V is TRBV25-1, with 7 bases aligning to TRBD1. The CDR3 totals 14 residues. In germline, CDR1 is MGHDK, CDR2 SYGVNS. The J segment lost 8 bases and the V segment lost 8 bases, leaving 9 bases of the junction unmatched. This CDR3 is CASAGTVGDSPLHF. The CDR3 nucleotides are TGTGCCAGCGCCGGGACAGTTGGTGATTCACCCCTCCACTTT.

The chain combines TRBV18 with TRBJ2-7; D call uncertain. Trimming shortened V by 6 bases and J by 5 bases, and 17 bases separated the two germline ends. CDR1 is KGHSH, CDR2 LQKENI, per germline. The CDR3 consists of 14 residues. DNA of the CDR3: TGTGCCAGCTCCCGAGATGAAGGGATCGACGAGCAGTACTTC. Translation: CASSRDEGIDEQYF.

The chain uses TRBV19 and TRBJ2-7, with 7 bases identical to TRBD1. J was trimmed by 6 bases and V by 6 bases; bases with no gene match: 11. This CDR3 has 14 residues. The V gene's germline CDR1 is LNHDA and CDR2 SQIVND (reference sequence). As DNA, the CDR3 is TGTGCCAGTAGCCAGACAGGGTCCTTTGGCGAGCAGTACTTC. Its translation is CASSQTGSFGEQYF.

CDR3 residues: CASSIGRNRNTEAFF. The DNA for the CDR3 is TGTGCCAGTAGTATAGGACGTAACAGGAACACTGAAGCTTTCTTT. The V gene is TRBV19, the J gene TRBJ1-1, with D unresolved. CDR3 length: 15 amino acids. Trimming removed 1 base from V and 1 base from J, with 10 bases in between. Germline-derived CDR1 and CDR2 are LNHDA and SQIVND (reference sequence).

The sample holds a few counts of this clonotype. The chain combines TRBV6-1 with TRBJ1-1; the match to TRBD1 covers 8 bases. The CDR3 runs to 15 residues. Trimming took 7 bases from V and 3 from J; bases not matched to a gene: 10. Germline CDR1 is MNHNS and CDR2 is SASEGT. In DNA, the CDR3 is TGTGCCAGCACTCGGACAGGGCGAGGGGACACTGAAGCTTTCTTT. Amino acids: CASTRTGRGDTEAFF.

The rearrangement links TRBV6-1 to TRBJ2-3, with TRBD1 identical over 7 bases. Germline CDR1 is MNHNS and CDR2 is SASEGT. The V segment lost 7 bases and the J segment 6 bases; nucleotides outside the gene matches: 16. The CDR3 spans 16 residues. CDR3 nucleotide sequence: TGTGCCAGCACCCCCAGGGGACACAGGGGACGGGATACGCAGTATTTT. Translating it yields CASTPRGHRGRDTQYF.

The chain couples TRBV6-5 to TRBJ2-5; 8 nucleotides line up with TRBD1. CDR1 is MNHEY, CDR2 SVGAGI, per germline. The trim removed 8 bases at V and 5 bases at J, leaving 16 bases unmatched. The CDR3 is 16 amino acids. The CDR3 here is CASGLSYRGDSETQYF. The CDR3 region has the DNA TGTGCCAGCGGTTTAAGCTACAGGGGGGATTCGGAGACCCAGTACTTC.

This clonotype was found a few times. The V gene is TRBV4-2, the J gene TRBJ1-6, with TRBD1 matching over 10 bases. Per germline, CDR1 LGHNA and CDR2 YNFKEQ. The trim removed 4 bases at V and 13 bases at J, leaving 7 bases unmatched. The CDR3 has 14 residues. The CDR3 DNA sequence: TGTGCCAGCAGCCCTGGGACAGGGGCATCTCCCCTCCACTTT. As protein: CASSPGTGASPLHF.

The rearrangement links TRBV19 to TRBJ1-2; maybe TRBD1 (5 bases). The germline gives CDR1 LNHDA, CDR2 SQIVND (reference sequence). CDR3 size: 16 residues. V shed 0 bases and J shed 0 bases, with 11 bases lying between them. The CDR3 region is CASSIDVQGANYGYTF. In DNA, the CDR3 is TGTGCCAGTAGTATAGACGTGCAGGGCGCTAACTATGGCTACACCTTC.

The chain links TRBV10-1 to TRBJ1-1; D gene uncertain. Germline CDR1 reads WNHNN; CDR2 reads SYGVQD (reference sequence). CDR3 length equals 13 residues. V gave up 2 bases and J gave up 7 bases, with 11 bases separating them. This CDR3 is CASSEAGEGEAFF. CDR3 in DNA: TGCGCCAGCAGTGAGGCGGGAGAAGGTGAAGCTTTCTTT.

In regard to this clonotype: Compared with germline, one end of the junction differs, possibly owing to a read error. V and J are TRBV5-1 and TRBJ1-1; D gene unclear. The CDR3 length is 14 residues. Looked up from germline, CDR1 is SGHRS and CDR2 is YFSETQ. The CDR3 reads CASSSRLLSTEAFF. CDR3 sequence (DNA): TGCGCTAGCAGCTCCCGACTGTTGAGCACTGAAGCTTTCTTT.

The gene calls are TRBV6-2 or TRBV6-3 and TRBJ1-1; 7 positions match TRBD1. V lost 4 bases and J lost 0; bases outside the gene matches: 8. In germline, CDR1 is MNHEY, CDR2 SVGEGT. The CDR3 contains 16 residues. For the CDR3, the DNA is TGTGCCAGCAGTTTGGGGACAGTTCCCATGAACACTGAAGCTTTCTTT. Amino acids: CASSLGTVPMNTEAFF.

Remarks on this clonotype: Germline and junction disagree at one end, which may indicate a read error. The chain recombines TRBV19 with TRBJ1-2, with 7 positions matching TRBD1. Germline V gene data show CDR1 as LNHDA and CDR2 as SQIVND (reference sequence). This CDR3 has 13 residues. CDR3: CASRPGGLLGYTF. DNA for the CDR3: TGTGCTAGTAGGCCAGGGGGGCTTCTGGGCTACACCTTC.

This clonotype came up a few times. The rearrangement uses TRBV6-1 and TRBJ1-2; 10 nucleotides align to TRBD1. This CDR3 has 14 residues. Germline V lookup: CDR1 MNHNS, CDR2 SASEGT. Germline trimming cut 6 bases from V and 4 bases from J; bases unmatched to any gene: 5. The CDR3 DNA reads as TGTGCCAGCAGGGGACAGGGGATTTTCTATGGCTACACCTTC. It codes for CASRGQGIFYGYTF.

This chain joins TRBV3-1 and TRBJ1-1; D is perhaps TRBD1 (5 bases). With 2 bases removed from V and 1 base from J, the gap between germline ends came to 8 bases. The CDR3 is 14 amino acids. From germline, CDR1 is LGHDT and CDR2 YNNKEL (reference sequence). The CDR3 DNA reads TGTGCCAGCAGCCAAAACGGGGGGAACACTGAAGCTTTCTTT. Translated: CASSQNGGNTEAFF.

This clonotype has only a few counts. The chain has TRBV20-1 and TRBJ1-3, with a weak D call TRBD1 (5 bases). This CDR3 has 15 amino acids. Germline CDR1 is DFQATT and CDR2 is SNEGSKA (reference sequence). Trimming removed 5 bases from V and 2 bases from J, with 16 bases in between. The CDR3 DNA is TGCAGTGCTTCGATGGGGGGATCGACTGGAAACACCATATATTTT. As protein: CSASMGGSTGNTIYF.

This chain links TRBV4-1 with TRBJ1-5, with D perhaps TRBD1 (6 bases). The V and J ends lost 0 bases and 3 bases respectively, with 15 bases between them. Germline-derived CDR1 and CDR2 are MGHRA and YSYEKL. The CDR3 has 17 residues. Written as DNA, the CDR3 is TGCGCCAGCAGCCAAGATAAGTGGGCAGGGGTCAATCAGCCCCAGCATTTT. It translates to CASSQDKWAGVNQPQHF.

This clonotype was counted between two and nine times. V is TRBV7-2 and J is TRBJ2-1; D is undetermined. CDR1 is SGHTA and CDR2 is FQGNSA in the germline V gene. Trimming removed 7 bases from V and 4 bases from J, with 14 bases in between. The CDR3 sequence is 14 residues long. The CDR3 nucleotides are TGTGCCAGCACCGTTACCGTCTTATACAATGAGCAGTTCTTC. This sequence encodes CASTVTVLYNEQFF.

This chain links TRBV19 with TRBJ1-1, with D perhaps matching TRBD1 (5 bases). Between the trimmed V and J ends, which lost 5 bases and 7 bases, there was a span of 11 bases. Germline CDR1 is LNHDA and CDR2 is SQIVND (reference sequence). There are 12 residues in the CDR3. Written as DNA, the CDR3 is TGTGCCAGTAGTCACAGACAGTTTGAAGCTTTCTTT. As protein: CASSHRQFEAFF.